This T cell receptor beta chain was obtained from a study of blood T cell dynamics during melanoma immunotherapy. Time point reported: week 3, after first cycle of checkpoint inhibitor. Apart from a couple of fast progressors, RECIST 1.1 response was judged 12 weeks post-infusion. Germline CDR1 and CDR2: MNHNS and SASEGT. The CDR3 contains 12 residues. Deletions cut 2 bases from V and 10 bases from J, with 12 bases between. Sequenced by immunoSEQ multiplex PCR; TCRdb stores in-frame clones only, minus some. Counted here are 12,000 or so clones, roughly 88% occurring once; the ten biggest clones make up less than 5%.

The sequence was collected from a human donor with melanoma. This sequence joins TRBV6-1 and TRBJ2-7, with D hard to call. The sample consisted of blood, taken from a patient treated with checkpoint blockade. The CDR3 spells CASSEPDFSQYF. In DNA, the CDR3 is TGTGCCAGCAGTGAACCCGATTTTTCCCAGTACTTC.